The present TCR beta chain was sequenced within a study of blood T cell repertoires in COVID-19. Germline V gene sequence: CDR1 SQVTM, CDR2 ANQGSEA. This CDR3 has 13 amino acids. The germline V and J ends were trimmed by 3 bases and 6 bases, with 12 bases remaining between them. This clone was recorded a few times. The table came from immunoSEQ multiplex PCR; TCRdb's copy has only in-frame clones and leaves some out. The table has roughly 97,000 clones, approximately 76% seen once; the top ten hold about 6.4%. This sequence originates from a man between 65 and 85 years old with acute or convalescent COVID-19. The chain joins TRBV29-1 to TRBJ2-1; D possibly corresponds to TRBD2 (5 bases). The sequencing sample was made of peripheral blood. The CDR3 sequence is CSVDEDSVNEQFF. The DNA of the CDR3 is TGCAGCGTTGATGAGGATAGCGTCAATGAGCAGTTCTTC.